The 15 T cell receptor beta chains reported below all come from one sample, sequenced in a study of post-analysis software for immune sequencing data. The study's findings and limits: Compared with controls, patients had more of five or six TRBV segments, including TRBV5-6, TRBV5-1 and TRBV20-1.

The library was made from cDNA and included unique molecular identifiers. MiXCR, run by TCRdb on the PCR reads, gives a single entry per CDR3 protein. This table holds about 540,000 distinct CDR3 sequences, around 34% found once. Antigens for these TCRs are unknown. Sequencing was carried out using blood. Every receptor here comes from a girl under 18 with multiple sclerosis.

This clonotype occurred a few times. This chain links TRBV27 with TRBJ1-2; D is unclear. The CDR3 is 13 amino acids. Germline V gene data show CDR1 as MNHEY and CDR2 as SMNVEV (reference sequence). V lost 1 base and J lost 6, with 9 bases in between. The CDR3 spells CASSLLAGDGYTF. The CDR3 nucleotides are TGTGCCAGCAGTTTATTGGCCGGGGATGGCTACACCTTC.

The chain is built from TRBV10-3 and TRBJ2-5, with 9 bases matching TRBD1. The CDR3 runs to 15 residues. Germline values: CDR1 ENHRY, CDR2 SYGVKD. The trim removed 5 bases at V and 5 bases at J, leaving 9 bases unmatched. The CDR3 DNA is TGTGCCATCAGTACCACCGGGACAGGGCTTGAGACCCAGTACTTC. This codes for CAISTTGTGLETQYF.

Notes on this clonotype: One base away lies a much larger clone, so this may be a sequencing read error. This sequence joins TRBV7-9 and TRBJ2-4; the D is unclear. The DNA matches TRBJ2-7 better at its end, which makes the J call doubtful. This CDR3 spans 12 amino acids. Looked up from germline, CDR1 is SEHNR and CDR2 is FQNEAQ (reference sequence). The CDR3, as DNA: TGTGCCAGCAGCTTAGTCCACTACGAGCAGTACTTC. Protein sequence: CASSLVHYEQYF.

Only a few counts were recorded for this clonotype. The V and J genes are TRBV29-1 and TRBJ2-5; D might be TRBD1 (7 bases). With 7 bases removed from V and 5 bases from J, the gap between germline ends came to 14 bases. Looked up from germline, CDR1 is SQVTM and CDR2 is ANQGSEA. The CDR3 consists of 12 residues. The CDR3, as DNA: TGCAGCGCCGAGGGGGGACAGGAGACCCAGTACTTC. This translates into CSAEGGQETQYF. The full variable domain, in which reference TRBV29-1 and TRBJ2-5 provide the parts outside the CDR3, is SAVISQKPSRDICQRGTSLTIQCQVDSQVTMMFWYRQQPGQSLTLIATANQGSEATYESGFVIDKFPISRPNLTFSTLTVSNMSPEDSSIYLCSAEGGQETQYFGPGTRLLVL.

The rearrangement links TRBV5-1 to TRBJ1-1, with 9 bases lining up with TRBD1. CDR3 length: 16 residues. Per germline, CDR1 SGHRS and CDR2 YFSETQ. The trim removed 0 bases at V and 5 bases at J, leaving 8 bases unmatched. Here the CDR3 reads CASSLERQGGGTEAFF. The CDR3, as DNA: TGCGCCAGCAGCTTGGAGAGACAGGGGGGGGGAACTGAAGCTTTCTTT. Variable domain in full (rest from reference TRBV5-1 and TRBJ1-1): KAGVTQTPRYLIKTRGQQVTLSCSPISGHRSVSWYQQTPGQGLQFLFEYFSETQRNKGNFPGRFSGRQFSNSRSEMNVSTLELGDSALYLCASSLERQGGGTEAFFGQGTRLTVV.

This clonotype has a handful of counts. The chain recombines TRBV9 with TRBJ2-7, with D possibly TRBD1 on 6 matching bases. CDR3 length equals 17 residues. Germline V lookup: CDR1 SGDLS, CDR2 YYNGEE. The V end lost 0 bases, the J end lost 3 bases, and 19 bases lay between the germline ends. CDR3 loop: CASSVAPGTPPGYEQYF. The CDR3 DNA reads TGTGCCAGCAGCGTAGCCCCCGGGACACCGCCGGGCTACGAGCAGTACTTC. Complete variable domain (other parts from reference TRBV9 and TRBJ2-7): DSGVTQTPKHLITATGQRVTLRCSPRSGDLSVYWYQQSLDQGLQFLIQYYNGEERAKGNILERFSAQQFPDLHSELNLSSLELGDSALYFCASSVAPGTPPGYEQYFGPGTRLTVT.

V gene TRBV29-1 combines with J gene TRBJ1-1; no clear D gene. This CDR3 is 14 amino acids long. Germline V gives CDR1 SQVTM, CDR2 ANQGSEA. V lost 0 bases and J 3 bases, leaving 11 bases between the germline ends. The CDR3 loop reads CSVEEKAWDTEAFF. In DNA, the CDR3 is TGCAGCGTTGAAGAGAAAGCGTGGGACACTGAAGCTTTCTTT.

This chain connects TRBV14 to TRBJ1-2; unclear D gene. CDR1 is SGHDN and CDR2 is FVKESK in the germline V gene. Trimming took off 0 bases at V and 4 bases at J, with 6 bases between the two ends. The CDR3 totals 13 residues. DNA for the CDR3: TGTGCCAGCAGCCAAGACGAGCTCTATGGCTACACCTTC. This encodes CASSQDELYGYTF.

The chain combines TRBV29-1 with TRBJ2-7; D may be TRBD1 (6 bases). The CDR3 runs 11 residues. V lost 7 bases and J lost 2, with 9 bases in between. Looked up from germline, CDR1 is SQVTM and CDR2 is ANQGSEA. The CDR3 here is CSARTAYEQYF. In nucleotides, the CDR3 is TGCAGCGCCCGGACAGCCTACGAGCAGTACTTC.

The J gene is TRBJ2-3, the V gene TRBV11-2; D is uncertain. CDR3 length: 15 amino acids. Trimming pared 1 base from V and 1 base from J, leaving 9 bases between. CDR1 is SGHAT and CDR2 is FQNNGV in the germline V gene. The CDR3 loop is CASSLVSRGTDTQYF. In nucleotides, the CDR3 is TGTGCCAGCAGCTTAGTAAGCCGGGGCACAGATACGCAGTATTTT.

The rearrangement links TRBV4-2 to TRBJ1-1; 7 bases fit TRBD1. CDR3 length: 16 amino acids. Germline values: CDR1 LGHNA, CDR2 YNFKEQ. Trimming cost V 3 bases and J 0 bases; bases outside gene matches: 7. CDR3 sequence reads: CASSQRTGLVNTEAFF. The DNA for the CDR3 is TGTGCCAGCAGCCAGAGGACAGGACTGGTGAACACTGAAGCTTTCTTT.

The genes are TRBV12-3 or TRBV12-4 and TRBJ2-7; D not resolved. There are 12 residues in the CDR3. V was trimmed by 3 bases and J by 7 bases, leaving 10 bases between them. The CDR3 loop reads CASSLIANEQYF. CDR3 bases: TGTGCCAGCAGTTTGATAGCCAATGAGCAGTACTTC.

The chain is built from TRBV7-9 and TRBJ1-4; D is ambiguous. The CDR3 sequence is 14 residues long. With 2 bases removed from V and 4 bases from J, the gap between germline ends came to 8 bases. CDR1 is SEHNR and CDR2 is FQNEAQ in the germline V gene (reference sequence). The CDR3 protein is CASSLMGINEKLFF. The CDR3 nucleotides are TGTGCCAGCAGCTTAATGGGGATTAATGAAAAACTGTTTTTT.

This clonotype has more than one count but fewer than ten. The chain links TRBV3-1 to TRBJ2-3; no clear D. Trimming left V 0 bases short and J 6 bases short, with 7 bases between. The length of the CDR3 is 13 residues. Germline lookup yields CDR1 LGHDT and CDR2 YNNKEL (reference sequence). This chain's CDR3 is CASSQDQLDTQYF. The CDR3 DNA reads TGTGCCAGCAGCCAAGATCAGTTGGATACGCAGTATTTT.

The CDR3 DNA reads TGCAGTGCCGAACAGGGATTGGATCAGCCCCAGCATTTT. Residues: CSAEQGLDQPQHF. The chain employs TRBV20-1 and TRBJ1-5; D possibly corresponds to TRBD1 (6 bases). This CDR3 has 13 amino acids. V was shortened by 6 bases and J by 5 bases, with 14 bases between the two germline ends. Germline CDR1 is DFQATT and CDR2 is SNEGSKA (reference sequence).